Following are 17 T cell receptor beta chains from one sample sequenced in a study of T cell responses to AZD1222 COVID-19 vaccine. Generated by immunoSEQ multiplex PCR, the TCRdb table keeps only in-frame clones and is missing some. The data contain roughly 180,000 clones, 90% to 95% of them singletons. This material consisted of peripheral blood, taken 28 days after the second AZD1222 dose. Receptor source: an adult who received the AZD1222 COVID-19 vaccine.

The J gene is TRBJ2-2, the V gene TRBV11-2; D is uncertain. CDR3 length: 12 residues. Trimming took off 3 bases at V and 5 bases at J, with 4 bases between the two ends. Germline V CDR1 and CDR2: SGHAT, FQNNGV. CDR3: CASSFQTGELFF. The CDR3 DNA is TGTGCCAGCAGCTTTCAGACCGGGGAGCTGTTTTTT.

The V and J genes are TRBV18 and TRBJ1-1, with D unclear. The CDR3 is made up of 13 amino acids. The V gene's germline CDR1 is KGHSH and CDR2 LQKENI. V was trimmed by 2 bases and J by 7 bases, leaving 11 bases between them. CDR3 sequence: CASSPEGGLEAFF. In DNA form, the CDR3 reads TGTGCCAGCTCACCAGAGGGCGGTCTTGAAGCTTTCTTT.

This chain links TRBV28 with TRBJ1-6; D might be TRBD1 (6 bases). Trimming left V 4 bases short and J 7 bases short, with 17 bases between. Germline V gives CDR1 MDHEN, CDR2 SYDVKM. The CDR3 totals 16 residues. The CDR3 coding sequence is TGTGCCAGCAGTTATACGGGGGGGCAGCTAAATTCACCCCTCCACTTT. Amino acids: CASSYTGGQLNSPLHF.

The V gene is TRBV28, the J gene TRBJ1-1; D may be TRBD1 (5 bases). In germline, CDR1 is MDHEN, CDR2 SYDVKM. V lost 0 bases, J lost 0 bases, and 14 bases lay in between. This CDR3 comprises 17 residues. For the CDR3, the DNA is TGTGCCAGCAGTTTATGGTGGACGGGACGGCTGAACACTGAAGCTTTCTTT. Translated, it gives CASSLWWTGRLNTEAFF.

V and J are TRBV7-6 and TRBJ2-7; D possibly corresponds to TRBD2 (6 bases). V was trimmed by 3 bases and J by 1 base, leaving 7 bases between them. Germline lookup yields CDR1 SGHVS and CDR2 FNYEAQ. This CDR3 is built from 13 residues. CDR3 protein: CASSLTRSYEQYF. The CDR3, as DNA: TGTGCCAGCAGCTTGACTAGATCCTACGAGCAGTACTTC.

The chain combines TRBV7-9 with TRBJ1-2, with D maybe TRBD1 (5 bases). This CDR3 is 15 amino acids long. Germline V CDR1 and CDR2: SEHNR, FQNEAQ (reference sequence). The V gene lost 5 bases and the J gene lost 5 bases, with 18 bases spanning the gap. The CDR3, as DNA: TGTGCCAGCAGCCCCTCAGTCGGGGCAAATTATGGCTACACCTTC. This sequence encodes CASSPSVGANYGYTF.

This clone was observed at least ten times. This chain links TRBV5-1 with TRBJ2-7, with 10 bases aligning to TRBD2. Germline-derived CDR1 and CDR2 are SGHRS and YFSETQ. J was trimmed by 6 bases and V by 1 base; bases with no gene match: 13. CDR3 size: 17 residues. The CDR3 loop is CASSLWQQGGLAREQYF. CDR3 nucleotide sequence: TGCGCCAGCAGCTTGTGGCAACAGGGGGGACTAGCGCGCGAGCAGTACTTC.

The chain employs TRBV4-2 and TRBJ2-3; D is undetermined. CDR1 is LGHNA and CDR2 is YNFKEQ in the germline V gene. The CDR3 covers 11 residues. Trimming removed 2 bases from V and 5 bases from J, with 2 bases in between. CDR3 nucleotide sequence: TGTGCCAGCAGCCAAAGAGATACGCAGTATTTT. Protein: CASSQRDTQYF.

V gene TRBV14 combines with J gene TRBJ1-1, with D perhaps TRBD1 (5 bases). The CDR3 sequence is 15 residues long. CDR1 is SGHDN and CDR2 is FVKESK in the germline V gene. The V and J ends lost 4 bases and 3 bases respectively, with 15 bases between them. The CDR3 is CASSPVRGDYTEAFF. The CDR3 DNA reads TGTGCCAGCAGCCCTGTGAGAGGGGATTACACTGAAGCTTTCTTT.

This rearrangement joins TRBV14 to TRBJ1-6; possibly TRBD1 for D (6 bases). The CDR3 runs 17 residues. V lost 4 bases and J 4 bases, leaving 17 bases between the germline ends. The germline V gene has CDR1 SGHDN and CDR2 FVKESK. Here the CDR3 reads CASSLGTSLGYNSPLHF. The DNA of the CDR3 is TGTGCCAGCAGCCTCGGGACATCCTTGGGGTATAATTCACCCCTCCACTTT.

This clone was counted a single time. The CDR3 DNA reads TGTGCCAGCTCCCCTGACGGAGGCAATCAGCCCCAGCATTTT. This codes for CASSPDGGNQPQHF. This chain links TRBV18 with TRBJ1-5; D remains ambiguous. V lost 6 bases and J 2 bases, leaving 11 bases between the germline ends. Germline lookup yields CDR1 KGHSH and CDR2 LQKENI. This CDR3 has 14 residues.

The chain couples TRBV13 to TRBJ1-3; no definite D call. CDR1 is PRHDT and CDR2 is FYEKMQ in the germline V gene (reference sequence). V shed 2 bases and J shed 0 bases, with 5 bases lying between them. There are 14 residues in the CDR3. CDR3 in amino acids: CASSLLVSGNTIYF. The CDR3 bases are TGTGCCAGCAGCTTACTGGTCTCTGGAAACACCATATATTTT.

In DNA form, the CDR3 reads TGTGCCAGCAGTGAAGGGGGGTACGAGCAGTACTTC. Amino acids: CASSEGGYEQYF. J is TRBJ2-7 and V is TRBV2; tentatively, D is TRBD1 or TRBD2 (5 bases each). The CDR3 consists of 12 residues. Germline CDR1 reads SNHLY; CDR2 reads FYNNEI. The ends were cut back, 1 base at V and 4 bases at J, with 5 bases in the middle.

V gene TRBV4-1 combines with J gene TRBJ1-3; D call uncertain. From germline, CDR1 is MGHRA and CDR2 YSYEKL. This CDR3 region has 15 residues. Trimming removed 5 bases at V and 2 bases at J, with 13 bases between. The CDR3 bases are TGCGCCAGCAGCGACCCAGGACTAACTGGAAACACCATATATTTT. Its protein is CASSDPGLTGNTIYF.

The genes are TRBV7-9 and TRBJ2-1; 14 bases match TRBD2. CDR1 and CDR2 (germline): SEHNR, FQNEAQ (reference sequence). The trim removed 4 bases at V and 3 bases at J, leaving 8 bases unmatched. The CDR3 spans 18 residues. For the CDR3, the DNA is TGTGCCAGCAGCTCCGGGACTAGCGGGGGCCCCCACTACAATGAGCAGTTCTTC. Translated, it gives CASSSGTSGGPHYNEQFF.

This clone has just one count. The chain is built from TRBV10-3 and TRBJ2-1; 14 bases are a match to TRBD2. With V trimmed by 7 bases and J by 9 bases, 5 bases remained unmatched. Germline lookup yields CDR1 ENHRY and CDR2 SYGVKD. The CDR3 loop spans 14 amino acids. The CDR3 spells CAIKGLAGEGEQFF. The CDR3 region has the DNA TGTGCCATCAAGGGACTAGCGGGAGAGGGTGAGCAGTTCTTC.

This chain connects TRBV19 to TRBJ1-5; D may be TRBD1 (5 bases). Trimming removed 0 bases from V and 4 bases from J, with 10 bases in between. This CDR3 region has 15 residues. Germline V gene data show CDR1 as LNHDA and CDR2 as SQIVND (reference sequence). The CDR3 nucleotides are TGTGCCAGTAGTATAGATCACGACAGTAATCAGCCCCAGCATTTT. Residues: CASSIDHDSNQPQHF.